This TCR beta chain was retrieved from a study of T cells in women clearing cervical HPV infection. Whole-study context: Women with histologically confirmed HPV16-related CIN3 or worse, 2 with invasive cancer, served as cases. Broader study findings: Associations may precede or follow infection; HPV-specific or memory T cells were not isolated.

TCRdb keeps only in-frame clones here, not all; method: immunoSEQ multiplex PCR. The listing contains 35,000 to 45,000 clones. As concerns this clone: Its matching antigen is unknown.

The receptor was isolated from a woman between 18 and 69 years old with a cervical HPV16 infection that either progressed to CIN3+ or cleared (not recorded which). Sequencing was performed on blood buffy coat.

The DNA read from the CDR3 is TGTGCCAGTAGTACGGGGCCCGGGACAGGGACCCGCTATGGC. It codes for CASSTGPGTGTRYG. The full CDR3 protein reads CASSTGPGTGTRYGYTF. The chain is built from TRBV19 and TRBJ1-2, with 9 bases matching TRBD1. The CDR3 is cut off 3 residues early in the read; its end comes from the germline J gene. Germline CDR1 LNHDA, CDR2 SQIVND (reference sequence). With V trimmed by 4 bases and J by 4 bases, 13 bases remained unmatched. The CDR3 is 17 amino acids.